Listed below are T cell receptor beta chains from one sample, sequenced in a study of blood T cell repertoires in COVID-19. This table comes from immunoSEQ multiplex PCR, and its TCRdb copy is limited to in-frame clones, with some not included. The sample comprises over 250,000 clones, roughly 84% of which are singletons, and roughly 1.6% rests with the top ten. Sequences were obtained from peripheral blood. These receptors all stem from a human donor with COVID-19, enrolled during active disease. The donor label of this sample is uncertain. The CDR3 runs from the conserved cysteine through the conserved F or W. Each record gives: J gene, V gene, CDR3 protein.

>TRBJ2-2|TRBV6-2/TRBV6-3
CASSYRDYPAGELFF
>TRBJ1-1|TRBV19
CASSLSTGTNTEAFF
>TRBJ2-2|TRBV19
CASRPNRRGTGELFF
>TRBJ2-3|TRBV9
CASSGPPGQSSTDTQYF
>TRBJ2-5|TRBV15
CATSRESSGRRETQYF
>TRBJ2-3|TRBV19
CASRLAGGPQSDTQYF
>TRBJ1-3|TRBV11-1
CASSYAGFSGNTIYF
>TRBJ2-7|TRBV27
CASRRNREAYEQYF
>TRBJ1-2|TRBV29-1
CSVGQGARYGYTF
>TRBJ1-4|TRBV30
CAWSAAGVTNEKLFF
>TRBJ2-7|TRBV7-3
CASSLGPGQGHEQYF
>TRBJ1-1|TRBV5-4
CASSPGLWNTEAFF
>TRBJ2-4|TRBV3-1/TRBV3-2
CAPFLREDAKNIQYF
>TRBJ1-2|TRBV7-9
CASSWRGAGDYGYTF
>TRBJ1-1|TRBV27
CASRGWSSRSTEAFF
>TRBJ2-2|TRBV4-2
CASSQFREGTGELFF
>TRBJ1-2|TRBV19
CASSTGVYYGYTF
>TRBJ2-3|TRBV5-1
CASSKGQSSTDTQYF